Each of the 22 T cell receptor beta chains below was sequenced from the same sample in a study of T cell responses to AZD1222 COVID-19 vaccine. Repertoires were generated with immunoSEQ multiplex PCR, while TCRdb's copy carries only in-frame clones and drops some. Of roughly 140,000 clones listed, about nine tenths were seen once; the top ten hold about 3.2%. Specimen: peripheral blood, collected 28 days after the second AZD1222 dose. The receptors originated from an adult who received the AZD1222 COVID-19 vaccine.

The rearrangement joins TRBV15 to TRBJ2-1; no reliable D call. The CDR3 has 16 amino acids. Germline CDR1 LNHNV, CDR2 YYDKDF (reference sequence). V was cut by 0 bases and J by 2 bases, with 11 bases left in between. The CDR3 loop is CATSRDGTLTYNEQFF. The CDR3 DNA is TGTGCCACCAGCAGAGATGGAACTCTGACCTACAATGAGCAGTTCTTC.

The CDR3 sequence is CASRDFGTSGRNAQYF. Written as DNA, the CDR3 is TGTGCCAGCAGGGATTTCGGGACTAGCGGGAGGAATGCGCAGTATTTT. The rearrangement uses TRBV6-6 and TRBJ2-3; 15 nucleotides agree with TRBD2. Germline V gene lookup returns CDR1 MNHNY and CDR2 SVGAGI (reference sequence). The CDR3 is made up of 16 amino acids. V trimming: 6 bases; J trimming: 10 bases; junction bases outside the gene matches: 11.

The chain is built from TRBV10-3 and TRBJ2-1; 12 bases are shared with TRBD2. The CDR3 extends over 15 amino acids. Trimming removed 5 bases from V and 3 bases from J; junction bases left unmatched: 2. The V gene's germline CDR1 is ENHRY and CDR2 SYGVKD. CDR3 coding DNA: TGTGCCATCAGTATGACTAGCGGGAGCTACAATGAGCAGTTCTTC. Translating gives CAISMTSGSYNEQFF.

The genes are TRBV7-2 and TRBJ1-2, with D maybe TRBD1 (6 bases). The V end lost 5 bases, the J end lost 8 bases, and 18 bases lay between the germline ends. The CDR3 runs to 14 residues. Germline V gene lookup returns CDR1 SGHTA and CDR2 FQGNSA. CDR3 sequence reads: CASSPRGRADGYTF. DNA of the CDR3: TGTGCCAGCAGCCCCAGGGGCAGGGCTGACGGCTACACCTTC.

CDR3 sequence (DNA): TGCGCCAGCAGCTCGGCGGGCAGGAACTCTGGGGCCAACGTCCTGACTTTC. Amino acids: CASSSAGRNSGANVLTF. V usage is TRBV4-1 and J usage is TRBJ2-6; the D gene is possibly TRBD2 (5 bases). The germline V and J ends were trimmed by 5 bases and 0 bases, with 14 bases remaining between them. The CDR3 runs to 17 residues. In germline, CDR1 is MGHRA, CDR2 YSYEKL.

The rearrangement joins TRBV25-1 to TRBJ1-1; D gene uncertain. Trimming took off 1 base at V and 3 bases at J, with 6 bases between the two ends. Germline CDR1 MGHDK, CDR2 SYGVNS. The CDR3 has 13 amino acids. CDR3 DNA: TGTGCCAGCAGTGAATCCCCGGACACTGAAGCTTTCTTT. It specifies CASSESPDTEAFF.

The chain links TRBV6-5 to TRBJ2-7; tentatively, D is TRBD2 (6 bases). Germline lookup yields CDR1 MNHEY and CDR2 SVGAGI. The CDR3 contains 14 residues. With 5 bases removed from V and 3 bases from J, the gap between germline ends came to 14 bases. CDR3 DNA sequence: TGTGCCAGCAGTCCCGGACTAAACGGCTACGAGCAGTACTTC. It translates to CASSPGLNGYEQYF.

The rearrangement joins TRBV6-1 to TRBJ1-2; the match to TRBD1 covers 8 bases. The CDR3 sequence is 14 residues long. Germline V gives CDR1 MNHNS, CDR2 SASEGT. V dropped 1 base and J dropped 4; count of bases not matched to a gene: 2. The DNA for the CDR3 is TGTGCCAGCAGTGAAGGGGACAGGAGCTATGGCTACACCTTC. This sequence encodes CASSEGDRSYGYTF.

The chain couples TRBV10-1 to TRBJ2-5; D gene unclear. Per germline, CDR1 WNHNN and CDR2 SYGVQD (reference sequence). CDR3 length equals 15 residues. V was clipped by 0 bases and J by 5 bases, with 13 bases between them. The CDR3 region is CASSESVQKKETQYF. In DNA form, the CDR3 reads TGCGCCAGCAGTGAGTCGGTACAGAAAAAGGAGACCCAGTACTTC.

The V gene is TRBV5-1, the J gene TRBJ2-1; unclear D gene. The CDR3 spans 15 residues. CDR1 is SGHRS, CDR2 YFSETQ, per germline. V lost 2 bases to trimming and J lost 0 bases, with 9 bases between them. In nucleotides, the CDR3 is TGCGCCAGCAGCTTTTGGCTGAGCTCCTACAATGAGCAGTTCTTC. Its translation is CASSFWLSSYNEQFF.

V is TRBV29-1 and J is TRBJ1-5; D ambiguous. From germline, CDR1 is SQVTM and CDR2 ANQGSEA. Trimming took off 4 bases at V and 7 bases at J, with 11 bases between the two ends. The CDR3 length is 12 residues. The CDR3 DNA is TGCAGCGTTGCCGAGGGTATACAGCCCCAGCATTTT. Amino acids: CSVAEGIQPQHF.

The sample holds a few counts of this clone. The chain carries TRBV4-1 and TRBJ2-1; D is perhaps TRBD1 (7 bases). Per germline, CDR1 MGHRA and CDR2 YSYEKL. The CDR3 covers 17 residues. The V end was cut by 0 bases, the J end by 0 bases, with 12 bases between. The CDR3 here is CASSQDQGGLSYNEQFF. In DNA form, the CDR3 reads TGCGCCAGCAGCCAAGATCAGGGGGGCCTCTCCTACAATGAGCAGTTCTTC.

Written as DNA, the CDR3 is TGCGCCAGCAGCTTGTGGCGGGGGCTTAAGGACGAGCAGTACTTC. This sequence encodes CASSLWRGLKDEQYF. The rearrangement links TRBV5-1 to TRBJ2-7, with TRBD2 as a possible D gene (7 bases). Germline lookup yields CDR1 SGHRS and CDR2 YFSETQ. CDR3 length: 15 amino acids. Deletions cut 1 base from V and 5 bases from J, with 16 bases between. Filled out from reference TRBV5-1 and TRBJ2-7, the complete variable domain reads KAGVTQTPRYLIKTRGQQVTLSCSPISGHRSVSWYQQTPGQGLQFLFEYFSETQRNKGNFPGRFSGRQFSNSRSEMNVSTLELGDSALYLCASSLWRGLKDEQYFGPGTRLTVT.

The gene calls are TRBV5-4 and TRBJ2-3; D is undetermined. The V end was cut by 4 bases, the J end by 6 bases, with 9 bases between. CDR3 size: 12 residues. Looked up from germline, CDR1 is SGHNT and CDR2 is YYREEE (reference sequence). The CDR3 loop is CASSRSQDTQYF. The CDR3 nucleotides read TGTGCCAGCAGCCGCTCTCAGGATACGCAGTATTTT.

The V and J genes are TRBV6-5 and TRBJ2-7; D is perhaps TRBD1 or TRBD2 (5 bases each). Trimming pared 6 bases from V and 0 bases from J, leaving 15 bases between. CDR1 is MNHEY, CDR2 SVGAGI, per germline. The CDR3 extends over 15 amino acids. This CDR3 reads CASSHRGMASYEQYF. DNA for the CDR3: TGTGCCAGCAGCCACCGGGGCATGGCCTCCTACGAGCAGTACTTC.

This clone has just a few counts. This chain links TRBV7-2 with TRBJ1-1; 9 nucleotides match TRBD1. The CDR3 has 15 residues. Trimming at V came to 3 bases and at J to 1 base, leaving 3 bases not matched to a gene. Looked up from germline, CDR1 is SGHTA and CDR2 is FQGNSA. The CDR3 region is CASSFGQGTNTEAFF. CDR3 sequence (DNA): TGTGCCAGCAGCTTCGGACAGGGGACGAACACTGAAGCTTTCTTT.

This clone has just one count. The chain links TRBV23-1 to TRBJ2-7; D ambiguous. TRBV23-1 belongs to the ORF category, with a function that is uncertain. V lost 3 bases, J lost 2 bases, and 5 bases lay in between. This CDR3 comprises 12 residues. The CDR3 spells CASSHMTYEQYF. Here the CDR3 DNA reads TGCGCCAGCAGTCACATGACCTACGAGCAGTACTTC.

This chain links TRBV5-6 with TRBJ1-2, with a weak D call TRBD1 (5 bases). The V gene's germline CDR1 is SGHDT and CDR2 YYEEEE. The CDR3 has 12 amino acids. The germline V and J ends were trimmed by 4 bases and 6 bases, with 10 bases remaining between them. The CDR3 DNA follows: TGTGCCAGCAGCAGGGACCGAAATGGCTACACCTTC. It translates to CASSRDRNGYTF.

This clone was recorded a few times. The genes are TRBV27 and TRBJ2-3, with TRBD2 matching 10 bases. The length of the CDR3 is 20 residues. The V and J ends lost 0 bases and 0 bases, in that order; junction bases with no gene match: 12. From germline, CDR1 is MNHEY and CDR2 SMNVEV (reference sequence). CDR3 nucleotides: TGTGCCAGCAGTTTATCGGCCAGGACTAGCGGACGCTATAGCACAGATACGCAGTATTTT. This codes for CASSLSARTSGRYSTDTQYF.

The V gene is TRBV27, the J gene TRBJ1-5; D call uncertain. Germline V gene lookup returns CDR1 MNHEY and CDR2 SMNVEV (reference sequence). The CDR3 covers 12 residues. V lost 8 bases, J lost 8 bases, and 13 bases lay in between. The CDR3 sequence is CASSLLGEPQHF. The DNA of the CDR3 is TGTGCCAGCTCCCTTCTCGGGGAGCCCCAGCATTTT.

The rearrangement uses TRBV20-1 and TRBJ2-2, with 9 bases aligning to TRBD1. The J segment lost 6 bases and the V segment lost 3 bases, leaving 5 bases of the junction unmatched. The CDR3 is made up of 14 amino acids. Germline CDR1 reads DFQATT; CDR2 reads SNEGSKA (reference sequence). The CDR3 loop is CSASGDRVAGELFF. CDR3 bases: TGCAGTGCTAGTGGGGACAGGGTCGCCGGGGAGCTGTTTTTT.

The chain recombines TRBV3-1 (or the pseudogene TRBV3-2) with TRBJ2-1, with TRBD2 matching over 7 bases. The V gene end was trimmed by 0 bases and the J gene end by 6 bases; junction bases not matched to a gene: 11. CDR3 length equals 17 residues. CDR1 is LGHDT and CDR2 is YNNKEL in the germline V gene (reference sequence). The CDR3 DNA follows: TGTGCCAGCAGCCAAGATCAAGGACTAGGGAACTTCAATGAGCAGTTCTTC. Translated: CASSQDQGLGNFNEQFF.